Sequencing of this T cell receptor (beta chain) was carried out in a study of shared clonotypes between healthy human individuals. As for the study in general: For every donor, three CD4 naive, three CD4 memory, two CD8 naive and one CD8 memory plates were used.

Germline V gene lookup returns CDR1 SEHNR and CDR2 FQNEAQ (reference sequence). This CDR3 region has 15 residues. V lost 4 bases and J lost 0, with 10 bases in between. This clone was detected once. TCRdb keeps only in-frame clones here, not all; method: immunoSEQ multiplex PCR. Among approximately 2.5 million clones listed, roughly 93% were seen once. Sequenced sample: naive CD4+ T cells from PBMCs. Subset of the sample: CD45RA+ positively selected. The chain couples TRBV7-9 to TRBJ2-1; a weak D match, TRBD2 (5 bases). The receptor was derived from a man aged 18 to 30 in good health. Some clones in this sample may be carry-over from other donors' samples. This chain's CDR3 is CASSYLAISYNEQFF. The CDR3 nucleotides are TGTGCCAGCAGCTACCTAGCTATCTCCTACAATGAGCAGTTCTTC.